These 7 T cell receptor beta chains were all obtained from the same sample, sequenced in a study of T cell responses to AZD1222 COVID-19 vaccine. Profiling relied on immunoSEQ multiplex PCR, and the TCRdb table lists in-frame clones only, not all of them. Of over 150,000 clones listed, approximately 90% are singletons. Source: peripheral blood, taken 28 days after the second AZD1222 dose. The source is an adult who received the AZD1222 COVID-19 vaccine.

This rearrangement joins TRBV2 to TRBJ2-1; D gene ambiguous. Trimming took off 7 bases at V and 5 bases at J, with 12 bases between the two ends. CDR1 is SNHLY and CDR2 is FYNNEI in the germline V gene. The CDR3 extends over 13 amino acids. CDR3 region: CASILDWNNEQFF. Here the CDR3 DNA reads TGTGCCAGCATCCTAGACTGGAACAATGAGCAGTTCTTC.

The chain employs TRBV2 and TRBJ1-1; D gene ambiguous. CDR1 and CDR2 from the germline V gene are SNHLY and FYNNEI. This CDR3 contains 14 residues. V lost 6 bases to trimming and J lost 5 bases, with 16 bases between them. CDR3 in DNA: TGTGCCAGCAGACGGGCGAACCGGAGAACTGAAGCTTTCTTT. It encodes CASRRANRRTEAFF.

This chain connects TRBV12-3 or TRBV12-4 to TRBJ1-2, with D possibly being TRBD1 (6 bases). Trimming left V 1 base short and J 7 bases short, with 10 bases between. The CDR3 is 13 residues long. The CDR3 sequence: CASSLVQGFGYTF. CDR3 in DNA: TGTGCCAGCAGTTTAGTACAGGGCTTTGGCTACACCTTC.

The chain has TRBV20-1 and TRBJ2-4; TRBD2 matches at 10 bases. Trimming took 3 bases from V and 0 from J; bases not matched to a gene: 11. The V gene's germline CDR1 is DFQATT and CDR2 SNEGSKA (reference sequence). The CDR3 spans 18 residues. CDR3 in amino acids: CSASLWTSGLLAKNIQYF. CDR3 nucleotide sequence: TGCAGTGCTAGTCTCTGGACTAGCGGATTGTTAGCCAAAAACATTCAGTACTTC.

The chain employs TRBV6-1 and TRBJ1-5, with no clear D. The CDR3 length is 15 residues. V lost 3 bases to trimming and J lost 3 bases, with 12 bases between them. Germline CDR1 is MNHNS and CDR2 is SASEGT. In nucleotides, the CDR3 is TGTGCCAGCAGTGACCAAGGAAGAGACAATCAGCCCCAGCATTTT. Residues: CASSDQGRDNQPQHF.

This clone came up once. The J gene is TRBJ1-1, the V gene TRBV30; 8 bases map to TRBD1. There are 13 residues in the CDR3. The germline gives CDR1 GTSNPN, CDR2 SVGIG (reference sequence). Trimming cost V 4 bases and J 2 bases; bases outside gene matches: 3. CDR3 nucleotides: TGTGCCTGGAAGGACAGGGCCAACACTGAAGCTTTCTTT. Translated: CAWKDRANTEAFF. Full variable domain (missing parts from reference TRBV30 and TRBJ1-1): SQTIHQWPATLVQPVGSPLSLECTVEGTSNPNLYWYRQAAGRGLQLLFYSVGIGQISSEVPQNLSASRPQDRQFILSSKKLLLSDSGFYLCAWKDRANTEAFFGQGTRLTVV.

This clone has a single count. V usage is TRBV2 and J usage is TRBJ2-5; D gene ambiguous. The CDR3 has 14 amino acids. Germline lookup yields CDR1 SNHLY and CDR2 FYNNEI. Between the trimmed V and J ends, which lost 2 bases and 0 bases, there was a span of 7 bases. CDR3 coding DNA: TGTGCCAGCAGTGAACCGCCCTACCAAGAGACCCAGTACTTC. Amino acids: CASSEPPYQETQYF.